The entry that follows covers one TCR beta chain sequence. What it binds is unknown. Trimming took off 2 bases at V and 2 bases at J, with 12 bases between the two ends. The germline gives CDR1 MNHEY, CDR2 SVGAGI. This CDR3 comprises 16 residues. Libraries were prepared by immunoSEQ multiplex PCR; TCRdb keeps only in-frame clonotypes and omits some of them. The table records fewer than 90,000 clones, approximately 80% of them present only once. These data are taken from a study of OX40 agonist ivuxolimab in advanced cancers. Across the study: The treatment was a fully human IgG2 OX40 agonist, ivuxolimab. Findings of the study overall: Clonal expansion among partial responders at 0.1-3.0 mg/kg ranked near the lowest.

Sequenced here: CD4+ or CD8+ T cells sorted from blood, sampled in a trial of the OX40 agonist ivuxolimab. V and J are TRBV6-5 and TRBJ1-4, with D maybe TRBD1 (5 bases). This TCR was sampled from an adult with an advanced solid tumor such as melanoma, head and neck, liver or kidney cancer. This chain's CDR3 is CASSYLPGPTNEKLFF. The CDR3 DNA sequence: TGTGCCAGCAGTTACCTCCCAGGGCCGACTAATGAAAAACTGTTTTTT.